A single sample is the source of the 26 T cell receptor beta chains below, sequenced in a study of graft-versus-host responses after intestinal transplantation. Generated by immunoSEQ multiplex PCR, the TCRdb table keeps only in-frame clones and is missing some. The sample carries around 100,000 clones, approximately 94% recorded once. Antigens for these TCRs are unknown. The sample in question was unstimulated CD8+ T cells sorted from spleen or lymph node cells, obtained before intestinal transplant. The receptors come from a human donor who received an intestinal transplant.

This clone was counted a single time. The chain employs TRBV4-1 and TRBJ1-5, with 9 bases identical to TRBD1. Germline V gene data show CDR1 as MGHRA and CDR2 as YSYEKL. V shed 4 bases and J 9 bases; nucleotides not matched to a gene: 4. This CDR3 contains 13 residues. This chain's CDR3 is CASSRTGDSPQHF. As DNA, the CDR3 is TGCGCCAGCAGCCGGACAGGGGACTCGCCCCAGCATTTT.

The CDR3 reads CATSREDGSNQPQHF. Here the CDR3 DNA reads TGTGCCACCAGCAGAGAAGACGGTAGCAATCAGCCCCAGCATTTT. V usage is TRBV15 and J usage is TRBJ1-5; the D is unclear. Trimming removed 0 bases from V and 0 bases from J, with 6 bases in between. The CDR3 contains 15 residues. In germline, CDR1 is LNHNV, CDR2 YYDKDF (reference sequence).

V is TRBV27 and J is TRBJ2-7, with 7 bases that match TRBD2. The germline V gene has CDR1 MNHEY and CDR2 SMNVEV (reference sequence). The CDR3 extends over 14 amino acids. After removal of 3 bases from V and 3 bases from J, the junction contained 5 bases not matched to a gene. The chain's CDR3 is CASSFGGTVYEQYF. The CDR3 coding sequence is TGTGCCAGCAGTTTCGGGGGGACGGTCTACGAGCAGTACTTC.

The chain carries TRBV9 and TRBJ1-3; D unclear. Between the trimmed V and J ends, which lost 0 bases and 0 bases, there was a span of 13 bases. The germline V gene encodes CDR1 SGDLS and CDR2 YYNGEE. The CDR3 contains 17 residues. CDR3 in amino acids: CASSVVANPSSGNTIYF. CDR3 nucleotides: TGTGCCAGCAGCGTAGTAGCGAATCCTAGCTCTGGAAACACCATATATTTT.

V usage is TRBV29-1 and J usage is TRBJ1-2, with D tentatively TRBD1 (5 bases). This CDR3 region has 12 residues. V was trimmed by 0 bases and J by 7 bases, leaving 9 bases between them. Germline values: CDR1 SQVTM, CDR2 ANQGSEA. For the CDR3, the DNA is TGCAGCGTTGAAGACGGGGCTTTTGGCTACACCTTC. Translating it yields CSVEDGAFGYTF.

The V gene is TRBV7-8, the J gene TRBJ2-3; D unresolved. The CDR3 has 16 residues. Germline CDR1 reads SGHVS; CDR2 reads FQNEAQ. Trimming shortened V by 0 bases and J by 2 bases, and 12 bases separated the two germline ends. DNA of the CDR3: TGTGCCAGCAGCTTAGCGGTTGATAGCAACACAGATACGCAGTATTTT. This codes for CASSLAVDSNTDTQYF. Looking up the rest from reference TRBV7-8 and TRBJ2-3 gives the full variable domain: GAGVSQSPRYKVAKRGQDVALRCDPISGHVSLFWYQQALGQGPEFLTYFQNEAQLDKSGLPSDRFFAERPEGSVSTLKIQRTQQEDSAVYLCASSLAVDSNTDTQYFGPGTRLTVL.

CDR3: CASSLGLGGGVYEQYF. CDR3 in DNA: TGTGCCAGCAGCTTAGGCCTTGGCGGGGGGGTCTACGAGCAGTACTTC. The V and J genes are TRBV7-6 and TRBJ2-7, with 9 bases that match TRBD2. With V trimmed by 1 base and J by 3 bases, 7 bases remained unmatched. The CDR3 runs 16 residues. Germline V gene sequence: CDR1 SGHVS, CDR2 FNYEAQ.

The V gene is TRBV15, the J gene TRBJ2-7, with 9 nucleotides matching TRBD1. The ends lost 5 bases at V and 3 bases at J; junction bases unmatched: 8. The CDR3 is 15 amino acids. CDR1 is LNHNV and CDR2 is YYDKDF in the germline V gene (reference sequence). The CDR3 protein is CATSPPGQGFYEQYF. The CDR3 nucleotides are TGTGCCACCAGCCCCCCGGGACAGGGTTTCTACGAGCAGTACTTC.

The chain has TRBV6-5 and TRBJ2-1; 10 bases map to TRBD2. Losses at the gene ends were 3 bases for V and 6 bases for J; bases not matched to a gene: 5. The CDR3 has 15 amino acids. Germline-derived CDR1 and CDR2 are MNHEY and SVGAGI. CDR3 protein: CASSYGAGGPNEQFF. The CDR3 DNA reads TGTGCCAGCAGTTATGGAGCGGGGGGGCCCAATGAGCAGTTCTTC.

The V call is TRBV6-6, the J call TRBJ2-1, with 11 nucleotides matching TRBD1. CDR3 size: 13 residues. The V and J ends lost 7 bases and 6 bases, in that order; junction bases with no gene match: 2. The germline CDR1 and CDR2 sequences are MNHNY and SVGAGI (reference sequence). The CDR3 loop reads CASTGQGANEQFF. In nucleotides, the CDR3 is TGTGCCAGCACTGGACAGGGGGCCAATGAGCAGTTCTTC.

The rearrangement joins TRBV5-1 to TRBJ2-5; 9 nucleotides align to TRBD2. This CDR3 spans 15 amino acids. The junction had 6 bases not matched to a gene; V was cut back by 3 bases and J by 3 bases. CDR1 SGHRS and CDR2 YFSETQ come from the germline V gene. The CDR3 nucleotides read TGCGCCAGCAGCTACCCGAGCGGGGGGAAAGAGACCCAGTACTTC. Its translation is CASSYPSGGKETQYF. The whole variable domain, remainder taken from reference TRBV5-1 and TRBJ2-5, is KAGVTQTPRYLIKTRGQQVTLSCSPISGHRSVSWYQQTPGQGLQFLFEYFSETQRNKGNFPGRFSGRQFSNSRSEMNVSTLELGDSALYLCASSYPSGGKETQYFGPGTRLLVL.

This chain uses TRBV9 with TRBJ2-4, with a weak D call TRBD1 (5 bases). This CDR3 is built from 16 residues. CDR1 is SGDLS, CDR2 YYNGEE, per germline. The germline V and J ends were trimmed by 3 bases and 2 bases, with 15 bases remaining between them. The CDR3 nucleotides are TGTGCCAGCAGCGCTTCTTACCAGGGTACCAAAAACATTCAGTACTTC. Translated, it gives CASSASYQGTKNIQYF. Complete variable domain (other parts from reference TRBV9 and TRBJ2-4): DSGVTQTPKHLITATGQRVTLRCSPRSGDLSVYWYQQSLDQGLQFLIQYYNGEERAKGNILERFSAQQFPDLHSELNLSSLELGDSALYFCASSASYQGTKNIQYFGAGTRLSVL.

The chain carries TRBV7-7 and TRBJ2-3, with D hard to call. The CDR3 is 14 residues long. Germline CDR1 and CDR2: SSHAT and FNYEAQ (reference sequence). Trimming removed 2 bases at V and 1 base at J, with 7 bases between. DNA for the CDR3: TGTGCCAGCAGCTTAAGTTTAGGCACAGATACGCAGTATTTT. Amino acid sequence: CASSLSLGTDTQYF.

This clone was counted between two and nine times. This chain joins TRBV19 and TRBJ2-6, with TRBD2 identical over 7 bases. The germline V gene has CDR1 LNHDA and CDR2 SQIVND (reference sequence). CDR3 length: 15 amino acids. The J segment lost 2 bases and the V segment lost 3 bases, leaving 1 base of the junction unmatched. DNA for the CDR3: TGTGCCAGTAGTATCGGACTAGCTGGGGCCAACGTCCTGACTTTC. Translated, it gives CASSIGLAGANVLTF.

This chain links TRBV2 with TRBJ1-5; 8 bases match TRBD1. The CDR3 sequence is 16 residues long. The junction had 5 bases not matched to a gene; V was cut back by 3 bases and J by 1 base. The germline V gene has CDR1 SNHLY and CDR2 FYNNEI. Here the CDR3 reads CASSEGRQGSNQPQHF. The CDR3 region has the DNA TGTGCCAGCAGTGAGGGCCGACAGGGGAGCAATCAGCCCCAGCATTTT.

The CDR3 sequence is CASSSLRRNNSPLHF. CDR3 DNA: TGTGCCAGCAGTTCCCTTAGGAGGAATAATTCACCCCTCCACTTT. This sequence joins TRBV6-5 and TRBJ1-6; D is uncertain. V was pared by 4 bases and J by 5 bases, with 12 bases between. Germline V lookup: CDR1 MNHEY, CDR2 SVGAGI. The CDR3 length is 15 residues.

In nucleotides, the CDR3 is TGTGCCTGGAGGAGGGAGTCCTACGAGCAGTACTTC. Its translation is CAWRRESYEQYF. This rearrangement joins TRBV30 to TRBJ2-7, with a possible D match to TRBD2 (5 bases). Germline CDR1 GTSNPN, CDR2 SVGIG (reference sequence). This CDR3 region has 12 residues. Trimming stripped 3 bases from V and 1 base from J, with 7 bases between.

The CDR3 DNA reads TGTGCCAGCAGCTTAGTGTCAGGGCCGATCGCTCCCTATAATTCACCCCTCCACTTT. It specifies CASSLVSGPIAPYNSPLHF. The V and J genes are TRBV7-9 and TRBJ1-6, with D possibly matching TRBD1 (5 bases). Germline CDR1 SEHNR, CDR2 FQNEAQ (reference sequence). This CDR3 contains 19 residues. Trimming pared 1 base from V and 2 bases from J, leaving 18 bases between.

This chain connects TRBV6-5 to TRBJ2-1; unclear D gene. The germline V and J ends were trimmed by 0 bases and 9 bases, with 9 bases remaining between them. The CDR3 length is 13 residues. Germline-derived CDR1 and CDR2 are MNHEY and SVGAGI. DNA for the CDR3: TGTGCCAGCAGTTACTCGATTCTAGGTGAGCAGTTCTTC. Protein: CASSYSILGEQFF.

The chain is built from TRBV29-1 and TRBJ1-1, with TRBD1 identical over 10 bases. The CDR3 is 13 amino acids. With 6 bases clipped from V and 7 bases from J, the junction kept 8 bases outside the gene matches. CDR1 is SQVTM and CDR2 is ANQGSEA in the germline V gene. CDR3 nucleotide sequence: TGCAGCGTCCTGGGGACAGGGGCCTTTGAAGCTTTCTTT. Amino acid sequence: CSVLGTGAFEAFF.

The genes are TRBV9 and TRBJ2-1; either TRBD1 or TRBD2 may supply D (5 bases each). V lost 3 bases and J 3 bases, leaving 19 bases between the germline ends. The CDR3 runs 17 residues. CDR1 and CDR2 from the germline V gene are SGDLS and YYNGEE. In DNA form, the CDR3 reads TGTGCCAGCAGCGGAAATGAGGGGCCGGTAAACTACAATGAGCAGTTCTTC. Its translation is CASSGNEGPVNYNEQFF.

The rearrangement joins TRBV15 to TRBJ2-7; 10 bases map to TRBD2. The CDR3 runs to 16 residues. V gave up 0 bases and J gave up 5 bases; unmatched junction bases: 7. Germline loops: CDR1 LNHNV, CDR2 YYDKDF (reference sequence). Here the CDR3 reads CATSRDLTSGVNEQYF. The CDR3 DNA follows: TGTGCCACCAGCAGAGATCTTACTAGCGGGGTCAACGAGCAGTACTTC.

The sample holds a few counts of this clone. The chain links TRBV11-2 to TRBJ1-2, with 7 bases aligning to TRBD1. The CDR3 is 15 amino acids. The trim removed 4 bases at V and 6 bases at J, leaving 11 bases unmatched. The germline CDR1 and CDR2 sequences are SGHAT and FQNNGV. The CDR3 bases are TGTGCCAGCAGCTCACCCTACAGGGGTGAGGATGGCTACACCTTC. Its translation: CASSSPYRGEDGYTF.

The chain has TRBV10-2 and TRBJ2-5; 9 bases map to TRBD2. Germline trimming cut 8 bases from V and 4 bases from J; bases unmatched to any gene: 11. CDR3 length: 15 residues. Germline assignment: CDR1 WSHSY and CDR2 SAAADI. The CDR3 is CASHPSGDGAETQYF. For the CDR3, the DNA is TGCGCCAGCCACCCTAGCGGGGATGGGGCAGAGACCCAGTACTTC.

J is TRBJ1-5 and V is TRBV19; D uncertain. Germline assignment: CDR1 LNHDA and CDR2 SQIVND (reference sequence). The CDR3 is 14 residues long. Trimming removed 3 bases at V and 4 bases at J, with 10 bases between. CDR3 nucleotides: TGTGCCAGTAGTATTCCTGGATGGAATCAGCCCCAGCATTTT. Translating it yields CASSIPGWNQPQHF.

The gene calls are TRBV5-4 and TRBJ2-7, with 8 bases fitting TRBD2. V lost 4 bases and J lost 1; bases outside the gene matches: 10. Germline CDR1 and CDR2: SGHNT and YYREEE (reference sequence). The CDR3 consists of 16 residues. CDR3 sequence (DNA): TGTGCCAGCAGCCCACCCCGGGGGGGGGAATCCTACGAGCAGTACTTC. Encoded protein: CASSPPRGGESYEQYF.